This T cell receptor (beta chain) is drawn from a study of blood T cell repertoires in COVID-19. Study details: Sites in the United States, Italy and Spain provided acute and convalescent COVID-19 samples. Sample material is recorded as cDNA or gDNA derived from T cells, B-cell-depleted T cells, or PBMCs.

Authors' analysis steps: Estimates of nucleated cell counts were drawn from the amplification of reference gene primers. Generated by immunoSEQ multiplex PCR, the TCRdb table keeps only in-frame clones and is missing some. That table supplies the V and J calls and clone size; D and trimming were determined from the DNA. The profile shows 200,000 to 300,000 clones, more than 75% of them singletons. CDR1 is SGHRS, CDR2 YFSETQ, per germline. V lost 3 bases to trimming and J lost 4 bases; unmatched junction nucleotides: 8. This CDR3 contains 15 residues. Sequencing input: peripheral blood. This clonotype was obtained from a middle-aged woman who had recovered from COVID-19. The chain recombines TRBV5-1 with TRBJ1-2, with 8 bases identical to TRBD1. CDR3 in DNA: TGCGCCAGCAGCTACAAGGACAGGGAAGTCTATGGCTACACCTTC. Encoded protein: CASSYKDREVYGYTF. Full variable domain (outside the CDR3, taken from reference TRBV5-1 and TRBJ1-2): KAGVTQTPRYLIKTRGQQVTLSCSPISGHRSVSWYQQTPGQGLQFLFEYFSETQRNKGNFPGRFSGRQFSNSRSEMNVSTLELGDSALYLCASSYKDREVYGYTFGSGTRLTVV.